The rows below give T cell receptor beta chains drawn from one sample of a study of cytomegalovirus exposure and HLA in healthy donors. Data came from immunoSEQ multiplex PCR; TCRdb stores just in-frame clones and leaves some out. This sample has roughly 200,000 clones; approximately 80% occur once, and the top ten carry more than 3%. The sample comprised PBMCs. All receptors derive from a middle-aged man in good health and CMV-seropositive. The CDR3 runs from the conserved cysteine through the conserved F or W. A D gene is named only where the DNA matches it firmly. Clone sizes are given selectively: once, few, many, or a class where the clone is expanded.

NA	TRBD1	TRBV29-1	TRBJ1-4	CSAAGTGEEKLFF	TGCAGCGCCGCGGGGACAGGGGAGGAAAAACTGTTTTTT
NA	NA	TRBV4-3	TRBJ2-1	CASSQDLPGAFYNEQFF	TGCGCCAGCAGCCAAGATCTACCAGGGGCGTTCTACAATGAGCAGTTCTTC
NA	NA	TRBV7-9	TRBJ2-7	CASSLVAGVHEQYF	TGTGCCAGCAGCTTAGTCGCAGGGGTCCACGAGCAGTACTTC
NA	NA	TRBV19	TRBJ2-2	CASTREMNTGELFF	TGTGCCAGCACCAGGGAAATGAACACCGGGGAGCTGTTTTTT
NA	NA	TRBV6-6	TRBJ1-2	CASSYGPRGHYGYTF	TGTGCCAGCAGTTACGGACCAAGGGGTCACTATGGCTACACCTTC
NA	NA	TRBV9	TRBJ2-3	CASSSTMDTQYF	TGTGCCAGCAGCTCTACCATGGATACGCAGTATTTT
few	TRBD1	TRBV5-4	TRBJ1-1	CASSLDRGRENTEAFF	TGTGCCAGCAGCTTAGACAGGGGGCGCGAGAACACTGAAGCTTTCTTT
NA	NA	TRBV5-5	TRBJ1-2	CASSWEGLRNYGYTF	TGTGCCAGCAGCTGGGAGGGCCTCAGGAACTATGGCTACACCTTC
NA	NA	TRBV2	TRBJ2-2	CATRANTGELFF	TGTGCCACCCGAGCTAACACCGGGGAGCTGTTTTTT
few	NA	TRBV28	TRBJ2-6	CASSLSGANVLTF	TGTGCCAGCAGTCTCTCTGGGGCCAACGTCCTGACTTTC
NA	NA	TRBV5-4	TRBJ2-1	CASSHSSFSHNEQFF	TGTGCCAGCAGCCACTCTAGTTTTAGCCACAATGAGCAGTTCTTC
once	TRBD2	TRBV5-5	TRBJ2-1	CASSLGLGYNEQFF	TGTGCCAGCAGCTTAGGACTAGGCTACAATGAGCAGTTCTTC
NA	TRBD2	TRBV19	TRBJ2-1	CASSPGLAGAHEQFF	TGTGCCAGTAGTCCGGGACTAGCGGGAGCCCATGAGCAGTTCTTC
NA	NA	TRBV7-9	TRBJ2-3	CASSLERDNTDTQYF	TGTGCCAGCAGCTTAGAACGGGACAACACAGATACGCAGTATTTT
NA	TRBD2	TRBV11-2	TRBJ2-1	CASSRTSGRASMDEQFF	TGTGCCAGCAGCCGAACTAGCGGGAGGGCCTCGATGGATGAGCAGTTCTTC
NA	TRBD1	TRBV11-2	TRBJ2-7	CASSLVGRGLVYEQYF	TGTGCCAGCAGCTTAGTTGGCAGGGGGCTGGTTTACGAGCAGTACTTC
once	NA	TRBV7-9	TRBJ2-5	CASSTRTSQETQYF	TGTGCCAGCAGCACCCGGACATCCCAAGAGACCCAGTACTTC
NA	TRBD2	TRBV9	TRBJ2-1	CASSVGLAGPEQFF	TGTGCCAGCAGCGTAGGACTAGCGGGACCTGAGCAGTTCTTC
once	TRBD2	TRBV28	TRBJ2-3	CASSPNWGLAGGPNTQYF	TGTGCCAGCAGTCCGAATTGGGGACTAGCGGGAGGGCCAAATACGCAGTATTTT
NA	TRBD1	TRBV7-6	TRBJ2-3	CASSRSRRDRDSTDTQYF	TGTGCCAGCAGCCGATCAAGGCGGGACAGGGATAGCACAGATACGCAGTATTTT
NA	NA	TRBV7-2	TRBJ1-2	CASSQLRASGYTF	TGTGCCAGCAGCCAGCTGAGGGCCTCTGGCTACACCTTC
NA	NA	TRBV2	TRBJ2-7	CASAGTYEQYF	TGTGCCAGCGCCGGGACCTACGAGCAGTACTTC
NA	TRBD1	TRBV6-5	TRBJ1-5	CASSLGTGWNQPQHF	TGTGCCAGCAGTCTCGGGACAGGTTGGAATCAGCCCCAGCATTTT
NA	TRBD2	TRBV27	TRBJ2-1	CASSFTSGNSYNEQFF	TGTGCCAGCAGTTTTACTAGCGGGAACTCCTACAATGAGCAGTTCTTC
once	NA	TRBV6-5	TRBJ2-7	CASSYQLSYEQYF	TGTGCCAGCAGTTACCAGTTATCCTACGAGCAGTACTTC
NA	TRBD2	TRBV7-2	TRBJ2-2	CASSPIPGGTGELFF	TGTGCCAGCAGCCCGATACCGGGGGGCACCGGGGAGCTGTTTTTT
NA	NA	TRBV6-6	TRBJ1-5	CASSYPRGRAGQPQHF	TGTGCCAGCAGTTACCCCCGTGGGCGGGCCGGTCAGCCCCAGCATTTT
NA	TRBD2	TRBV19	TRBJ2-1	CASSRAGLRSEQFF	TGTGCCAGTAGTAGGGCGGGACTAAGAAGTGAGCAGTTCTTC
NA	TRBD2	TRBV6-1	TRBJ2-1	CASSERGTSGYNEQFF	TGTGCCAGCAGTGAAAGGGGGACTAGCGGTTACAATGAGCAGTTCTTC
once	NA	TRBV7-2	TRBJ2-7	CASSRLDYEQYF	TGTGCCAGCAGCCGACTAGACTACGAGCAGTACTTC
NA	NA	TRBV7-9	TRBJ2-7	CASSLELGGLSYEQYF	TGTGCCAGCAGCTTAGAGCTGGGGGGACTTTCCTACGAGCAGTACTTC
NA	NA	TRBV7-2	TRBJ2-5	CASSPFQVETQYF	TGTGCCAGCAGCCCCTTTCAGGTAGAGACCCAGTACTTC
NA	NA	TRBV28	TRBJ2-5	CASIGLGLSQETQYF	TGTGCCAGCATCGGGTTGGGGCTTTCACAAGAGACCCAGTACTTC
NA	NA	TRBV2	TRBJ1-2	CASVFDRITYGYTF	TGTGCCAGCGTATTTGACAGGATCACCTATGGCTACACCTTC
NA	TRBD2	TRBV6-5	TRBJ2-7	CASSSTSGDEQYF	TGTGCCAGCAGTTCGACTAGCGGGGACGAGCAGTACTTC
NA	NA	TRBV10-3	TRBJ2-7	CAISESMERDEQYF	TGTGCCATCAGTGAGTCGATGGAGAGGGACGAGCAGTACTTC